Here is one TCR beta chain with its context. Its antigen is undetermined. This specimen comes from a study of vaccination effects on CD4 cells after COVID-19. Study-level findings and limits: Clones arising from infection and from vaccination showed marked clonal contraction late after vaccination.

Clones were sequenced by immunoSEQ multiplex PCR, and TCRdb holds only the in-frame ones, with some missing. Of approximately 82,000 clones listed, around four fifths are singletons. Germline lookup yields CDR1 SGHAT and CDR2 FQNNGV. The CDR3 has 14 amino acids. V lost 0 bases and J 1 base, leaving 5 bases between the germline ends. Viral peptide pool expansion of antigen-specific CD4+ T cells preceded sequencing in the ViraFEST assay. Culture lasted about ten days before CD4+ T cell isolation. Nucleocapsid antibody tests were negative, and the vaccine recipients had no prior SARS-CoV-2 infection. IL-2 at about 10 IU/ml and peptides at around 9.1 ug/ml were added to cultured PBMC, about 1.8 million per well. On both days 3 and 7, half of the culture medium was replaced with IL-2 medium.

The source material was CD4+ T cells from PBMCs cultured with HCoV-229E spike peptides, sampled before COVID-19 vaccination. The source is a human donor who received a COVID-19 vaccine. This chain uses TRBV11-2 with TRBJ2-3; the D is unclear. The CDR3 here is CASSLDWRTDTQYF. For the CDR3, the DNA is TGTGCCAGCAGCTTAGATTGGCGCACAGATACGCAGTATTTT.